The entry below describes one T cell receptor beta chain. It lacks a known antigen. Base quality data are lacking; no much larger clone is found one base away. The entry originates in a study of blood T cell repertoires in COVID-19 (dated by TCRdb to between 2020 and 2021). Regarding the complete study: Samples covering the acute and convalescent phases of COVID-19 were provided by collaborators in the United States, Italy and Spain. The material from the prospective study consisted of cDNA or gDNA derived from T cells, B-cell-depleted T cells, or PBMCs. Subjects who had been exposed to COVID-19, were actively infected with it, or had recovered from it provided the deeply sampled blood TCRbeta repertoires that made up the dataset. The repertoires were made available in a free public database intended to serve as a resource for research on the immune response to SARS-CoV-2. Samples came from the ongoing ImmuneRACE study (first 160 participants) plus 1,254 subjects from 6 global collaborators. Sample metadata almost always included a de-identified subject ID, COVID-19 status, age in years and sex. Where available, HLA class I and class II types were obtained from metadata supplied by the sample provider rather than from assay-based typing. Broad study findings and their caveats: Clinical and demographic metadata were provided uncurated, with the amount varying by source and participant.

The immunoSEQ Assay, a bias-controlled multiplex PCR, was used to amplify TCRbeta CDR3 regions from genomic DNA. On the authors' methods: The number of nucleated cells in each sample was estimated from the amplification of reference gene primers within the assay. Sequence reads were collapsed and filtered to measure the absolute abundance of every unique TCRbeta CDR3 rearrangement. Productive Simpson clonality was computed per sample as the square root of Simpson's diversity index over productive rearrangements. In its TCRdb copy, this immuneACCESS table keeps in-frame sequences only and misses some clones. Where compared with another copy, unresolved V genes explain less than half of these, and the others have no known cause. V and J calls and clone size are as listed in that table; D and trimming were resolved from the DNA. This sample has tens of thousands of clones in its table, and 85% to 90% of those were observed once. The ten largest clones take up about 14% of the sample.

Collaborating institutions collected whole blood in K2EDTA tubes following their own protocols. For TCRbeta analysis, collaborators shipped samples as frozen whole blood, isolated PBMCs, or DNA extracted from either of those sample types. The CDR3 numbers 13 residues from cysteine through phenylalanine. Here the CDR3 DNA is all that survives: 39 bases in frame from base 1. After removal of 3 bases from V and 6 bases from J, the junction retains 2 bases not matched to a gene. The germline V gene specifies SQVTM as CDR1 and ANQGSEA as CDR2. This sequence uses TRBV29-1 and TRBJ2-1; TRBD1 aligns with 10 central bases. The TCR sequence derives from a woman between 70 and 85 years old with acute or convalescent COVID-19. The sequenced sample consisted of peripheral blood. In nucleotides, the sequence is TGCAGCGTTGATAGGACAGGGGGCAATGAGCAGTTCTTC. The resulting protein is CSVDRTGGNEQFF.